Each of the 3 T cell receptor beta chains below was sequenced from the same sample in a study of T cell responses to AZD1222 COVID-19 vaccine. Assay used: immunoSEQ multiplex PCR; TCRdb lists only in-frame clones, some missing. The table records approximately 98,000 clones, just over 85% of them present only once. This specimen was peripheral blood, taken on day 0 of AZD1222 vaccination. These receptors came from an adult in good health.

This chain uses TRBV5-1 with TRBJ2-2; 7 nucleotides agree with TRBD1. V was pared by 6 bases and J by 7 bases, with 9 bases of the junction left unmatched. The CDR3 loop spans 14 amino acids. In germline, CDR1 is SGHRS, CDR2 YFSETQ. CDR3 protein: CASNQDRADGELFF. In nucleotides, the CDR3 is TGCGCCAGCAACCAAGACAGGGCGGACGGGGAGCTGTTTTTT.

In this sample, this clone turned up a few times. The chain combines TRBV6-5 with TRBJ1-1, with 10 bases lining up with TRBD1. This CDR3 region has 16 residues. The germline V gene encodes CDR1 MNHEY and CDR2 SVGAGI. V was clipped by 2 bases and J by 5 bases; unmatched bases: 8. As DNA, the CDR3 is TGTGCCAGCAGTTACGACCTGACAGGGGGCAGGACTGAAGCTTTCTTT. It is translated as CASSYDLTGGRTEAFF.

The chain recombines TRBV9 with TRBJ1-3; D is unclear. Per the germline V gene, CDR1 is SGDLS and CDR2 is YYNGEE. CDR3 length: 17 amino acids. The V end lost 0 bases, the J end lost 2 bases, and 15 bases lay between the germline ends. CDR3: CASSVAQFDTPGNTIYF. CDR3 bases: TGTGCCAGCAGCGTAGCCCAGTTTGACACGCCTGGAAACACCATATATTTT.